Ten or more counts support the clone carrying this TCR beta chain. Across 18 months, stable Graves' hyperthyroidism was marked by no progression to ophthalmopathy. The data stem from a study of T cells in Graves' hyperthyroidism and ophthalmopathy. Using RNA transcripts as the source, TCR beta CDR3 regions were amplified. First-round RT-PCR with HTBI primers amplified the TCR CDR3 region. In TCRdb, the multiplex PCR reads were re-called with MiXCR into one record per CDR3 protein. The sample includes some 350,000 distinct CDR3 sequences, around 25% seen only once; the top ten take around 70%. The germline V gene has CDR1 MDHEN and CDR2 SYDVKM. The CDR3 totals 13 residues. Unmatched junction bases numbered 7, after V lost 8 bases and J lost 6 bases.

The V call is TRBV28, the J call TRBJ2-4; 7 nucleotides match TRBD2. The material sequenced was blood. The origin of this receptor is a man in his forties or fifties with Graves' hyperthyroidism. This CDR3 is CASQLREGNIQYF. The CDR3 region has the DNA TGTGCCAGCCAGCTCAGGGAGGGAAACATTCAGTACTTC.